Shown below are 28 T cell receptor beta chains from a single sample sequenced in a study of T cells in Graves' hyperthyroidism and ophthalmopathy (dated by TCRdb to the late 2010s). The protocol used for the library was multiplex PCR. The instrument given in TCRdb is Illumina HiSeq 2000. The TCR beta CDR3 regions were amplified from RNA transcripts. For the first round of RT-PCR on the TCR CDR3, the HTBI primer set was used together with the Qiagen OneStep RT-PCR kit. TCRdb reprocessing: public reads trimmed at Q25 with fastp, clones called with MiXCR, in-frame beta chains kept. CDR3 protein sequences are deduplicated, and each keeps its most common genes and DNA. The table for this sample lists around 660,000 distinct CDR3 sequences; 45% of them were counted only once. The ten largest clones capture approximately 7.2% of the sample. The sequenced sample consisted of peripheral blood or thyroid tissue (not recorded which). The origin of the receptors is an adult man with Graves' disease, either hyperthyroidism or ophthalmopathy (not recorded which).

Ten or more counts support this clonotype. DNA for the CDR3: TGCGCCAGCAGCCAAGGAGGAGATCAGCCCCAGCATTTT. Translation gives CASSQGGDQPQHF. The genes are TRBV4-1 and TRBJ1-5; D gene uncertain. Between the trimmed V and J ends, which lost 1 base and 5 bases, there was a span of 6 bases. The CDR3 is 13 residues long. The germline V gene encodes CDR1 MGHRA and CDR2 YSYEKL.

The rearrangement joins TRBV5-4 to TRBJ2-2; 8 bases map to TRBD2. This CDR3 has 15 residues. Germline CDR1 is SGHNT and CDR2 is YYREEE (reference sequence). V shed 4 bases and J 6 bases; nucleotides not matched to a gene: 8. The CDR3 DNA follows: TGTGCCAGCAGCCGACTAGCGATTGGCCCCGGGGAGCTGTTTTTT. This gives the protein CASSRLAIGPGELFF.

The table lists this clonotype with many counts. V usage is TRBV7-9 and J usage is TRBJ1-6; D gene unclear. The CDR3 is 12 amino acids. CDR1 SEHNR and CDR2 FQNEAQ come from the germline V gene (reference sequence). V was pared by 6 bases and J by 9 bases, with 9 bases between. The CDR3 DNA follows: TGTGCCAGCAGGGGAACGGGTTCACCCCTCCACTTT. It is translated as CASRGTGSPLHF.

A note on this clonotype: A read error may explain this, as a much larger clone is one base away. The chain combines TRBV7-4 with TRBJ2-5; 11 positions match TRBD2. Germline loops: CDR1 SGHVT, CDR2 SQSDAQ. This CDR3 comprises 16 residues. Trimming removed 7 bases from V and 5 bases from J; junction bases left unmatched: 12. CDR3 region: CASNSLLAGEGETQYF. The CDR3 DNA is TGTGCCAGCAACTCCTTACTAGCGGGGGAAGGGGAGACCCAGTACTTC.

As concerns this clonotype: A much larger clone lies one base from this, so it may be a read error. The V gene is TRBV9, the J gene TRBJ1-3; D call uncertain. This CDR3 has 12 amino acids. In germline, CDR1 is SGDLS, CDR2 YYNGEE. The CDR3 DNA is TGTGCCAGCAGTCGAGCAGGAAACACCACATATTTT. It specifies CASSRAGNTTYF.

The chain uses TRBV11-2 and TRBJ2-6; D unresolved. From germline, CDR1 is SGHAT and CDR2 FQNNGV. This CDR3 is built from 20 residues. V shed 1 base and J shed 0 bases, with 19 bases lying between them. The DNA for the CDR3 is TGTGCCAGCAGCTTAGGCCTCTTGGGTCACTATGGCTCTGGGGCCAACGTCCTGACTTTC. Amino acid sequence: CASSLGLLGHYGSGANVLTF. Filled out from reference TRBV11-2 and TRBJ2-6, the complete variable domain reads EAGVAQSPRYKIIEKRQSVAFWCNPISGHATLYWYQQILGQGPKLLIQFQNNGVVDDSQLPKDRFSAERLKGVDSTLKIQPAKLEDSAVYLCASSLGLLGHYGSGANVLTFGAGSRLTVL.

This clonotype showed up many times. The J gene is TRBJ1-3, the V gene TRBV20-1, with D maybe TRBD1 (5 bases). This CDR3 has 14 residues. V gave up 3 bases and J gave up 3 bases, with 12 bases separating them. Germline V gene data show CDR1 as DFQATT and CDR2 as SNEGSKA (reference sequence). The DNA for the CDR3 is TGCAGTGCTAGTCCCGACAGTGTTGGAAACACCATATATTTT. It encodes CSASPDSVGNTIYF.

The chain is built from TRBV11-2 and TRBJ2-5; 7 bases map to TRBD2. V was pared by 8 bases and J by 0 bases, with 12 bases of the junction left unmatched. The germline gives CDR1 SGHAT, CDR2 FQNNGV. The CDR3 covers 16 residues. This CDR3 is CASDPLSGTNQETQYF. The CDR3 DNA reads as TGTGCCAGCGACCCCCTCTCCGGGACTAACCAAGAGACCCAGTACTTC.

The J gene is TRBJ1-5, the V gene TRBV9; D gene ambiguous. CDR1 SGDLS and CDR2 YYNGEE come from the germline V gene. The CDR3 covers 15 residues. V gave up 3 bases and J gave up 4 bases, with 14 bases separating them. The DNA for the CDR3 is TGTGCCAGCAGCGACCCCCGAAGGTTAAATCAGCCCCAGCATTTT. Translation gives CASSDPRRLNQPQHF.

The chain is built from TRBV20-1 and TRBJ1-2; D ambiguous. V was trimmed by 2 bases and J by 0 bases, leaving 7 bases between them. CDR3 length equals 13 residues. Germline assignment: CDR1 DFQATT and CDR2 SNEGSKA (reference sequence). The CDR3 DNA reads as TGCAGTGCTAGAAGGACCACTAACTATGGCTACACCTTC. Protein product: CSARRTTNYGYTF.

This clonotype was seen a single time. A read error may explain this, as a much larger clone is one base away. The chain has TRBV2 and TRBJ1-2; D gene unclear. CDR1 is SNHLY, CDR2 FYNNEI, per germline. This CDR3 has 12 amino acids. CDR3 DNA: TGTGCCATCTTCACAAGGTCCTATGACTACACCTTC. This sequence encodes CAIFTRSYDYTF.

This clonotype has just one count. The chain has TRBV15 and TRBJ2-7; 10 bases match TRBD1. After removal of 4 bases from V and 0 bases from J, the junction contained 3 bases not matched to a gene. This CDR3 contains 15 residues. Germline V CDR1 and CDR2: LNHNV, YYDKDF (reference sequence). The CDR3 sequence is CATSIRTGGSYEQYF. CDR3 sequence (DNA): TGTGCCACCAGCATAAGGACAGGGGGCTCCTACGAGCAGTACTTC. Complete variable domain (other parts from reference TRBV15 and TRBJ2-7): DAMVIQNPRYQVTQFGKPVTLSCSQTLNHNVMYWYQQKSSQAPKLLFHYYDKDFNNEADTPDNFQSRRPNTSFCFLDIRSPGLGDTAMYLCATSIRTGGSYEQYFGPGTRLTVT.

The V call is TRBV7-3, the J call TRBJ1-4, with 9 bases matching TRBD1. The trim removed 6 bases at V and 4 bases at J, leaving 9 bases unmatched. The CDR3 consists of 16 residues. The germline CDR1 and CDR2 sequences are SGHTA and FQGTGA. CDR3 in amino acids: CASSSSGQGINEKLFF. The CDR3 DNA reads TGTGCCAGCAGTTCTTCCGGACAGGGGATTAATGAAAAACTGTTTTTT.

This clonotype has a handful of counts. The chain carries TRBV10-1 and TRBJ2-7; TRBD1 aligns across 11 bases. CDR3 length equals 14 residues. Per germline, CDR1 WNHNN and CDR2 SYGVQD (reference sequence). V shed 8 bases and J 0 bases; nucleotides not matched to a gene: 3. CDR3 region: CASGGQGVSYEQYF. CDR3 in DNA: TGCGCCAGCGGGGGACAGGGGGTCTCCTACGAGCAGTACTTC.

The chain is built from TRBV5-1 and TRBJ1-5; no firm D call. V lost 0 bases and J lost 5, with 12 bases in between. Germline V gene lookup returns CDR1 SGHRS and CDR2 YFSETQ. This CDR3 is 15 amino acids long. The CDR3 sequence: CASSLAGLAHQPQHF. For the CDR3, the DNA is TGCGCCAGCAGCTTGGCCGGTCTGGCCCATCAGCCCCAGCATTTT.

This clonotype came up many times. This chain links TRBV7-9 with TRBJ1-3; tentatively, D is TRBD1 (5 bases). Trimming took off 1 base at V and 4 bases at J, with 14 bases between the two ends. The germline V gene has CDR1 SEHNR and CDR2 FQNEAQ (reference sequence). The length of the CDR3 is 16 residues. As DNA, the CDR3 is TGTGCCAGCAGCTTAGAGGTCACAGGCCTGGGAAACACCATATATTTT. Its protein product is CASSLEVTGLGNTIYF.

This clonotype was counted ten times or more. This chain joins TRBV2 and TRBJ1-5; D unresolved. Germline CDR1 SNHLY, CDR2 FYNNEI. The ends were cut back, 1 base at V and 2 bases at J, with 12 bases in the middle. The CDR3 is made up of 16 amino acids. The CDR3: CASSEGLTRGNQPQHF. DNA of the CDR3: TGTGCCAGCAGTGAAGGATTAACGAGGGGCAATCAGCCCCAGCATTTT.

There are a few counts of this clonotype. The CDR3 DNA is TGCAGTGCTAGACGGCCCCTACAGCGGGAGACCCAGTACTTC. It specifies CSARRPLQRETQYF. V is TRBV20-1 and J is TRBJ2-5; weak D call: TRBD2 (5 bases). Germline CDR1 and CDR2: DFQATT and SNEGSKA (reference sequence). V lost 2 bases, J lost 5 bases, and 15 bases lay in between. The CDR3 contains 14 residues.

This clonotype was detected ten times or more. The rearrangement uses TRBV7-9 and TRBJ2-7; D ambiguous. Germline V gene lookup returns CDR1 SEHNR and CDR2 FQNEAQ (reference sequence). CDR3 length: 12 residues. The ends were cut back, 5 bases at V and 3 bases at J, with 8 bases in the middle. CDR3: CASSDIRYEQYF. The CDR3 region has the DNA TGTGCCAGCAGCGACATTCGCTACGAGCAGTACTTC.

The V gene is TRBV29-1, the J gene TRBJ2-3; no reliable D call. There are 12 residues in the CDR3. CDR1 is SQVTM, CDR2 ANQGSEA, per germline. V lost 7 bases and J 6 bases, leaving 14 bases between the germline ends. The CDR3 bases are TGCAGCGCCCAGTTGCTGACTGATACGCAGTATTTT. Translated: CSAQLLTDTQYF.

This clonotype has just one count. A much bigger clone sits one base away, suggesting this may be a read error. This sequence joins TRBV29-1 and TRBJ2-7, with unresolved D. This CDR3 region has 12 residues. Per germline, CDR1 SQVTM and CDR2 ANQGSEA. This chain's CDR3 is CSVAGVGKEQHF. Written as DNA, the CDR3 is TGCAGCGTTGCAGGTGTAGGGAAAGAGCAGCACTTC.

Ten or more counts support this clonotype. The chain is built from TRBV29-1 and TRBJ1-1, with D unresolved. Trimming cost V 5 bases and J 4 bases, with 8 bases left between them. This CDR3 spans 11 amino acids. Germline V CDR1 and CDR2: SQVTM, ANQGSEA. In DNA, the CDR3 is TGCAGCGTTCGGGTAAGCACTGAAGCTTTCTTT. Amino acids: CSVRVSTEAFF.

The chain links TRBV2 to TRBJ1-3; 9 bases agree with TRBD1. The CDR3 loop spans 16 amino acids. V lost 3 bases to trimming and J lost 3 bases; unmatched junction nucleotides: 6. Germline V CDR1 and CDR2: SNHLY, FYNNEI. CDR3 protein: CASSDDRGSVGNTIYF. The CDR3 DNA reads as TGTGCCAGCAGTGACGACAGGGGGTCTGTTGGAAACACCATATATTTT.

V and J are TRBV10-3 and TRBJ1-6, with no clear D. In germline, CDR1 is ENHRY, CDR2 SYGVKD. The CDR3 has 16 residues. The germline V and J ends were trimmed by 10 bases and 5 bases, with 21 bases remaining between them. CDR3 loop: CASTSSRRLNNSPLHF. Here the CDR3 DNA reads TGTGCCAGCACCTCCTCTCGGCGCCTGAATAATTCACCCCTCCACTTT.

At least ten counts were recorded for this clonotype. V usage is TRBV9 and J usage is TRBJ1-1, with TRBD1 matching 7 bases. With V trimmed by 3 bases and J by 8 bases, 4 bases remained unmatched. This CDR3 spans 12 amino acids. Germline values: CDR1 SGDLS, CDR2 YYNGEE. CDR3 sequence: CASSAMTGEAFF. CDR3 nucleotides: TGTGCCAGCAGCGCTATGACAGGGGAAGCTTTCTTT.

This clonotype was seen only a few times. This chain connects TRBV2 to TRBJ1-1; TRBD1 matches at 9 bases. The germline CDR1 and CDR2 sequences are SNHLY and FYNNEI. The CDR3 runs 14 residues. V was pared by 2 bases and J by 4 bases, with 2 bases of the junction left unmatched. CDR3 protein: CASSETGGFTEAFF. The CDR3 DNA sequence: TGTGCCAGCAGTGAAACAGGGGGCTTCACTGAAGCTTTCTTT.

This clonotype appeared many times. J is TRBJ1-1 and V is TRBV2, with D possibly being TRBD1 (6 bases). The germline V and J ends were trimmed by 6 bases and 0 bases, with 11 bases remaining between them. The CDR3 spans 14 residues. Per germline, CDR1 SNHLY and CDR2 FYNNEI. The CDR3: CASRGAGVNTEAFF. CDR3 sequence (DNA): TGTGCCAGCAGGGGGGCCGGGGTGAACACTGAAGCTTTCTTT.

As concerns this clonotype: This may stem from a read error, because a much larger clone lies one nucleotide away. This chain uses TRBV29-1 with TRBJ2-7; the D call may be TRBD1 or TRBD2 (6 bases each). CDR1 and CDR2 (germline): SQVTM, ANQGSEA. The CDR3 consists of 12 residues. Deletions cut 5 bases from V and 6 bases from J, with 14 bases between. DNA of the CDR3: TGCAGCGTTAGGGGGAGGCCCGCCGAGCAGTACTTC. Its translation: CSVRGRPAEQYF.